This passage covers 21 T cell receptor beta chains from one sample sequenced in a study of T cell clones after liver transplantation. Produced via immunoSEQ multiplex PCR; TCRdb's table is partial and in-frame only. The table lists about 47,000 clones, roughly nine tenths of them singletons, with approximately 15% in the top ten. This sample comprised CD8+ T cells from blood, obtained 12 months after liver transplant. The receptors were gathered from a human patient who received a liver transplant. Part of the T cells may come from the graft donor.

This chain joins TRBV6-5 and TRBJ1-1, with 8 nucleotides matching TRBD1. Germline V gene data show CDR1 as MNHEY and CDR2 as SVGAGI. This CDR3 contains 13 residues. The V and J ends lost 8 bases and 3 bases, in that order; junction bases with no gene match: 5. This CDR3 is CASRTGYYTEAFF. The CDR3 nucleotides read TGTGCCAGCCGGACAGGGTATTACACTGAAGCTTTCTTT.

CDR3 nucleotide sequence: TGTGCCAGCGGGACTTTAGTCGGGGAGCTGTTTTTT. It translates to CASGTLVGELFF. The chain has TRBV6-1 and TRBJ2-2; a possible D gene is TRBD2 (6 bases). From germline, CDR1 is MNHNS and CDR2 SASEGT. This CDR3 region has 12 residues. V lost 8 bases, J lost 7 bases, and 11 bases lay in between.

This clone was detected only a few times. The CDR3 reads CATSSAPGQGDRYTF. As DNA, the CDR3 is TGTGCCACCAGCAGTGCACCGGGACAGGGTGATCGCTACACCTTC. The chain joins TRBV15 to TRBJ1-2; 9 nucleotides match TRBD1. There are 15 residues in the CDR3. The trim removed 3 bases at V and 9 bases at J, leaving 11 bases unmatched. Looked up from germline, CDR1 is LNHNV and CDR2 is YYDKDF (reference sequence).

The chain is built from TRBV18 and TRBJ2-2; TRBD2 agrees at 7 bases. V shed 0 bases and J 1 base; nucleotides not matched to a gene: 2. CDR3 length: 16 residues. CDR1 is KGHSH, CDR2 LQKENI, per germline. In DNA, the CDR3 is TGTGCCAGCTCACCACCGGGAGGGCGGAACACCGGGGAGCTGTTTTTT. Translating gives CASSPPGGRNTGELFF.

This chain's CDR3 is CASSFKQGSYEQYF. DNA for the CDR3: TGTGCCAGCAGTTTCAAACAGGGCTCCTACGAGCAGTACTTC. The V gene is TRBV27, the J gene TRBJ2-7, with D tentatively TRBD1 (6 bases). The germline CDR1 and CDR2 sequences are MNHEY and SMNVEV (reference sequence). Between the trimmed V and J ends, which lost 3 bases and 0 bases, there was a span of 9 bases. The CDR3 is 14 residues long.

V usage is TRBV29-1 and J usage is TRBJ2-1; 13 bases agree with TRBD2. The junction had 4 bases not matched to a gene; V was cut back by 1 base and J by 4 bases. The CDR3 is 16 residues long. CDR1 and CDR2 (germline): SQVTM, ANQGSEA. CDR3: CSVEGGTSGTYNEQFF. Written as DNA, the CDR3 is TGCAGCGTTGAAGGTGGGACTAGCGGGACATACAATGAGCAGTTCTTC.

The V and J genes are TRBV7-9 and TRBJ1-1; 7 bases agree with TRBD1. V trimming: 1 base; J trimming: 7 bases; junction bases outside the gene matches: 6. CDR1 is SEHNR and CDR2 is FQNEAQ in the germline V gene (reference sequence). The CDR3 is 14 residues long. CDR3 residues: CASSLEGQQIEAFF. The CDR3 nucleotides are TGTGCCAGCAGCTTAGAGGGACAGCAGATTGAAGCTTTCTTT.

The chain combines TRBV27 with TRBJ2-7; 7 nucleotides match TRBD2. This CDR3 has 15 amino acids. CDR1 and CDR2 from the germline V gene are MNHEY and SMNVEV (reference sequence). V lost 5 bases and J lost 4; bases outside the gene matches: 11. The CDR3 reads CASSDAGVGMYEQYF. The DNA of the CDR3 is TGTGCCAGCAGTGACGCGGGAGTGGGTATGTACGAGCAGTACTTC.

This clone was seen just once. The V call is TRBV28, the J call TRBJ2-1, with TRBD2 matching over 10 bases. The CDR3 spans 17 residues. The V gene's germline CDR1 is MDHEN and CDR2 SYDVKM. Unmatched junction bases numbered 9, after V lost 2 bases and J lost 5 bases. The CDR3 reads CASSLGGGTSANNEQFF. The CDR3 DNA is TGTGCCAGCAGTTTAGGGGGGGGGACTAGCGCAAACAATGAGCAGTTCTTC.

V usage is TRBV5-6 and J usage is TRBJ2-2; D might be TRBD2 (6 bases). Germline V gives CDR1 SGHDT, CDR2 YYEEEE. CDR3 length equals 16 residues. Trimming cost V 0 bases and J 8 bases, with 17 bases left between them. The CDR3 DNA follows: TGTGCCAGCAGCTTGGAGACCCTACTAGCAGGAGGGGAGCTGTTTTTT. Translated, it gives CASSLETLLAGGELFF. Variable domain in full (rest from reference TRBV5-6 and TRBJ2-2): DAGVTQSPTHLIKTRGQQVTLRCSPKSGHDTVSWYQQALGQGPQFIFQYYEEEERQRGNFPDRFSGHQFPNYSSELNVNALLLGDSALYLCASSLETLLAGGELFFGEGSRLTVL.

V is TRBV29-1 and J is TRBJ2-7; TRBD2 matches at 13 bases. This CDR3 spans 15 amino acids. Germline trimming cut 5 bases from V and 4 bases from J; bases unmatched to any gene: 8. From germline, CDR1 is SQVTM and CDR2 ANQGSEA. In DNA form, the CDR3 reads TGCAGCGTTAACGGACTAGCGGGAGCCGGTTACGAGCAGTACTTC. Translating gives CSVNGLAGAGYEQYF.

The chain links TRBV27 to TRBJ2-7; 7 nucleotides match TRBD1. The CDR3 totals 16 residues. Germline V gives CDR1 MNHEY, CDR2 SMNVEV (reference sequence). V gave up 6 bases and J gave up 5 bases; unmatched junction bases: 16. The CDR3 here is CASSPTPGQPMNEQYF. The CDR3 coding sequence is TGTGCCAGCAGCCCCACCCCGGGACAGCCTATGAACGAGCAGTACTTC.

This clone was detected a few times. V gene TRBV28 combines with J gene TRBJ1-5; D is perhaps TRBD1 (5 bases). Germline V lookup: CDR1 MDHEN, CDR2 SYDVKM. This CDR3 spans 13 amino acids. V was trimmed by 6 bases and J by 4 bases, leaving 10 bases between them. CDR3 amino acids: CASSRDANQPQHF. The CDR3, as DNA: TGTGCCAGCAGCAGGGACGCAAATCAGCCCCAGCATTTT.

The table lists this clone with a count of one. This chain joins TRBV9 and TRBJ2-5, with D perhaps TRBD1 (7 bases). V was trimmed by 4 bases and J by 5 bases, leaving 15 bases between them. The CDR3 contains 14 residues. CDR1 and CDR2 from the germline V gene are SGDLS and YYNGEE. In nucleotides, the CDR3 is TGTGCCAGCAGCCCTGGGGGGACAGCGGAGACCCAGTACTTC. It yields the protein CASSPGGTAETQYF.

The chain uses TRBV5-4 and TRBJ2-7, with 9 bases lining up with TRBD1. J was trimmed by 3 bases and V by 2 bases; bases with no gene match: 6. Looked up from germline, CDR1 is SGHNT and CDR2 is YYREEE (reference sequence). CDR3 length: 15 residues. The CDR3 reads CASSLQGARGYEQYF. The CDR3 coding sequence is TGTGCCAGCAGCTTACAGGGGGCTCGCGGCTACGAGCAGTACTTC.

The CDR3 reads CASLYPTDREFAGELFF. The CDR3, as DNA: TGTGCCAGTTTGTACCCCACGGACAGGGAATTCGCCGGGGAGCTGTTTTTT. The V call is TRBV19, the J call TRBJ2-2; 8 positions match TRBD1. V trimming: 8 bases; J trimming: 6 bases; junction bases outside the gene matches: 17. CDR3 length equals 17 residues. Germline assignment: CDR1 LNHDA and CDR2 SQIVND (reference sequence).

This rearrangement joins TRBV27 to TRBJ2-1; TRBD2 matches 8 bases. Germline assignment: CDR1 MNHEY and CDR2 SMNVEV (reference sequence). CDR3 length: 15 residues. V was clipped by 4 bases and J by 10 bases; unmatched bases: 12. The CDR3 nucleotides are TGTGCCAGCAGTTCGGTTTCGGGAGGGCCTTACGAGCAGTTCTTC. It encodes CASSSVSGGPYEQFF.

J is TRBJ2-1 and V is TRBV30, with TRBD2 matching over 7 bases. The CDR3 contains 14 residues. V lost 1 base to trimming and J lost 5 bases; unmatched junction nucleotides: 5. CDR1 is GTSNPN and CDR2 is SVGIG in the germline V gene (reference sequence). In DNA, the CDR3 is TGTGCCTGGAGTGAGGGGACTACCGACAATGAGCAGTTCTTC. Its protein is CAWSEGTTDNEQFF.

V gene TRBV19 combines with J gene TRBJ2-5; possibly TRBD1 for D (5 bases). V gave up 5 bases and J gave up 4 bases, with 11 bases separating them. Germline CDR1 LNHDA, CDR2 SQIVND (reference sequence). CDR3 length: 13 residues. The CDR3 spells CASSGIGVETQYF. The DNA for the CDR3 is TGTGCCAGTAGTGGGATAGGGGTAGAGACCCAGTACTTC.

The J gene is TRBJ1-3, the V gene TRBV5-6, with a possible D match to TRBD1 (5 bases). The CDR3 runs 16 residues. V shed 1 base and J shed 0 bases, with 11 bases lying between them. Germline CDR1 reads SGHDT; CDR2 reads YYEEEE. The CDR3 reads CASSLPLQGSGNTIYF. The CDR3 region has the DNA TGTGCCAGCAGCTTGCCCCTCCAGGGCTCTGGAAACACCATATATTTT.

This clone was recorded only once. The chain has TRBV28 and TRBJ1-2, with TRBD1 matching 10 bases. The CDR3 runs to 13 residues. CDR1 is MDHEN, CDR2 SYDVKM, per germline. V was clipped by 5 bases and J by 7 bases; unmatched bases: 4. Written as DNA, the CDR3 is TGTGCCAGCAGTGACAGGGGGCGACGTGGCTACACCTTC. This codes for CASSDRGRRGYTF.